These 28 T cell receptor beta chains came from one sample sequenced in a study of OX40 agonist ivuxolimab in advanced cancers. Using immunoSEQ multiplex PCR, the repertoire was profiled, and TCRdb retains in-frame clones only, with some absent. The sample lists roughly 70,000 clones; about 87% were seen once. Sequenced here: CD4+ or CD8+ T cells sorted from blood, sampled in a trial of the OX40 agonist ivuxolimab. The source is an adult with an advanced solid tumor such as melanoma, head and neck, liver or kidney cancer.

This CDR3 reads CASRLTGAGTGELFF. CDR3 sequence (DNA): TGTGCCAGCAGGTTAACAGGGGCAGGGACCGGGGAGCTGTTTTTT. The chain carries TRBV7-6 and TRBJ2-2; 7 bases match TRBD1. This CDR3 is built from 15 residues. Germline V gives CDR1 SGHVS, CDR2 FNYEAQ. V trimming: 6 bases; J trimming: 5 bases; junction bases outside the gene matches: 9. Full variable domain (remainder filled in from reference TRBV7-6 and TRBJ2-2): GAGVSQSPRYKVTKRGQDVALRCDPISGHVSLYWYRQALGQGPEFLTYFNYEAQQDKSGLPNDRFSAERPEGSISTLTIQRTEQRDSAMYRCASRLTGAGTGELFFGEGSRLTVL.

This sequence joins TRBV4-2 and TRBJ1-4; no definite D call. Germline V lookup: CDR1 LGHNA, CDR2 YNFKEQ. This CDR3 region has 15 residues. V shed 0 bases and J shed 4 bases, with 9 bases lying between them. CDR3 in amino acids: CASSQDIRHNEKLFF. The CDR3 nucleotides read TGTGCCAGCAGCCAAGATATACGGCATAATGAAAAACTGTTTTTT.

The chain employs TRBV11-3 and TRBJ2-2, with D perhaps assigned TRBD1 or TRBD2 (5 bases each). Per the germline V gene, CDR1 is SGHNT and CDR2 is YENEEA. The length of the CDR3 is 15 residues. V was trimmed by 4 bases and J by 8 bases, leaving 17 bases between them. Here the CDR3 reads CASSSFMGEYGELFF. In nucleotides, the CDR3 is TGTGCCAGCAGCTCCTTTATGGGGGAGTATGGGGAGCTGTTTTTT.

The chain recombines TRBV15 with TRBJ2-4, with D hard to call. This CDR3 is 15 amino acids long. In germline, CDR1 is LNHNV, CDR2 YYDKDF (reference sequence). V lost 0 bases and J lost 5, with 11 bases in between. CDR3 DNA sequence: TGTGCCACCAGCAGAGATCGGAACTATCAAAACATTCAGTACTTC. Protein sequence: CATSRDRNYQNIQYF.

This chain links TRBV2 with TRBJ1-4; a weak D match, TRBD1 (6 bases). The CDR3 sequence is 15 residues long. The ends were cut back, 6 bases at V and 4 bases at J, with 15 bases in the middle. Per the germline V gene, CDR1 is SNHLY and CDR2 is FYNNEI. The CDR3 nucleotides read TGTGCCAGCAGGGAGGGGGGACGGTTTAATGAAAAACTGTTTTTT. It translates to CASREGGRFNEKLFF. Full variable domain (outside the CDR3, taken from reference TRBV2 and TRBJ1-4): EPEVTQTPSHQVTQMGQEVILRCVPISNHLYFYWYRQILGQKVEFLVSFYNNEISEKSEIFDDQFSVERPDGSNFTLKIRSTKLEDSAMYFCASREGGRFNEKLFFGSGTQLSVL.

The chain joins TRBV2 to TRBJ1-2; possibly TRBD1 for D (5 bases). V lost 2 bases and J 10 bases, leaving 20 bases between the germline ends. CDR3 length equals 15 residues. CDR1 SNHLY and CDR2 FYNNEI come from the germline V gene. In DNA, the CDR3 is TGTGCCAGCAGTGAAACCGGGGACGGACTGACCTACTACACCTTC. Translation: CASSETGDGLTYYTF.

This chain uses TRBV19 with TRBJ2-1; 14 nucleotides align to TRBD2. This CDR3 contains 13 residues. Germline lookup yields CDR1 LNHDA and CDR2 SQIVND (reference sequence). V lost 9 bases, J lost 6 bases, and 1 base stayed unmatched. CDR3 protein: CASGLAGGNEQFF. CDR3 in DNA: TGTGCCAGCGGACTAGCGGGAGGCAATGAGCAGTTCTTC.

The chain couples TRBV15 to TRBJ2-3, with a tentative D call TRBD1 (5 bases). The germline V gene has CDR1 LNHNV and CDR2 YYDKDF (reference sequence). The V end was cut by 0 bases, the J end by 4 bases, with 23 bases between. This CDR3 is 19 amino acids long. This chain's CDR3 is CATSRDWPDLDTAADTQYF. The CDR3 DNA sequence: TGTGCCACCAGCAGAGATTGGCCCGATTTGGACACCGCGGCAGATACGCAGTATTTT.

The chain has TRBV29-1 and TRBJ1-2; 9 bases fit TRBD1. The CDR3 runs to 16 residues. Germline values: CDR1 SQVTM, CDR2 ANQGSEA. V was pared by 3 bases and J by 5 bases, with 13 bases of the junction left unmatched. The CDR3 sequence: CSVDGDRTGVGYGYTF. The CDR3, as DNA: TGCAGCGTTGATGGCGATAGGACAGGGGTTGGTTATGGCTACACCTTC. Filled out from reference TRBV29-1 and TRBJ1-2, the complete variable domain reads SAVISQKPSRDICQRGTSLTIQCQVDSQVTMMFWYRQQPGQSLTLIATANQGSEATYESGFVIDKFPISRPNLTFSTLTVSNMSPEDSSIYLCSVDGDRTGVGYGYTFGSGTRLTVV.

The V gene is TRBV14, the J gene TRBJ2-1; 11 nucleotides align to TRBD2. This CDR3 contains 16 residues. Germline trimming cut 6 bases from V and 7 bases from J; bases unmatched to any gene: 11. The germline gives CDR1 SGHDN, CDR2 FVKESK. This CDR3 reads CASRPGLAGKLNEQFF. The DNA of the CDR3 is TGTGCCAGCAGACCCGGACTAGCGGGTAAACTTAATGAGCAGTTCTTC.

CDR3 sequence reads: CASSDYNEQFF. As DNA, the CDR3 is TGCGCCAGCAGTGACTACAATGAGCAGTTCTTC. This chain connects TRBV10-1 to TRBJ2-1; D is unresolved. The V end lost 3 bases, the J end lost 3 bases, and 0 bases lay between the germline ends. The CDR3 spans 11 residues. CDR1 WNHNN and CDR2 SYGVQD come from the germline V gene (reference sequence).

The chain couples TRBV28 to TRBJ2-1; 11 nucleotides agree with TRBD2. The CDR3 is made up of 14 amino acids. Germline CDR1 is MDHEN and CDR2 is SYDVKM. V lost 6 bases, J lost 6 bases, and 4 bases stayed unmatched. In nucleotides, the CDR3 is TGTGCCAGCAGCCGTAGCGGGAGGGCCAATGAGCAGTTCTTC. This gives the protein CASSRSGRANEQFF.

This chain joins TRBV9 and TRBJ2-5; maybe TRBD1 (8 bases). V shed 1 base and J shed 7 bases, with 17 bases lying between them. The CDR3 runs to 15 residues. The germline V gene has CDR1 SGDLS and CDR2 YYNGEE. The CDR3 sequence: CASSVRLQGGPTQYF. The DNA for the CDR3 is TGTGCCAGCAGCGTAAGGTTACAGGGGGGGCCGACCCAGTACTTC.

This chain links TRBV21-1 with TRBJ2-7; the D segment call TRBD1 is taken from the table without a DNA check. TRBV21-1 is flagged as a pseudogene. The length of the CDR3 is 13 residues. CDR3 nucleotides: TGTGCCAGCCCGGGACAGGGGCTTAGCGAGCAGTACTTC. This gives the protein CASPGQGLSEQYF.

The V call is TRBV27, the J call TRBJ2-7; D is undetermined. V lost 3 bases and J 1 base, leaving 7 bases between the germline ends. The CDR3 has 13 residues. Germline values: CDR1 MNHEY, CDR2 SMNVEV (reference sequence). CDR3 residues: CASSFLPSYEQYF. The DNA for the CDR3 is TGTGCCAGCAGTTTTCTACCTTCCTACGAGCAGTACTTC.

The CDR3 nucleotides read TGTGCCAGCAGTGATGGGGGGGCTGGGGAAAAACTGTTTTTT. Translating gives CASSDGGAGEKLFF. The J gene is TRBJ1-4, the V gene TRBV2, with D tentatively TRBD1 (6 bases). The CDR3 loop spans 14 amino acids. Germline V gives CDR1 SNHLY, CDR2 FYNNEI. V was trimmed by 3 bases and J by 8 bases, leaving 13 bases between them.

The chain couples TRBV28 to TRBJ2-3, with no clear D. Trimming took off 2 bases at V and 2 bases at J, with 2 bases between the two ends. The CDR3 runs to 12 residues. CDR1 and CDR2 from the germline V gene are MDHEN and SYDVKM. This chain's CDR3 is CASSLNTDTQYF. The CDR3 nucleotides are TGTGCCAGCAGTTTAAACACAGATACGCAGTATTTT.

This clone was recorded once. DNA of the CDR3: TGTGCCAGCAGCTTCGGACTAGCGGGAAGTACAGATACGCAGTATTTT. This gives the protein CASSFGLAGSTDTQYF. The gene calls are TRBV5-6 and TRBJ2-3, with TRBD2 matching over 12 bases. The CDR3 sequence is 16 residues long. After removal of 2 bases from V and 3 bases from J, the junction contained 4 bases not matched to a gene. The germline gives CDR1 SGHDT, CDR2 YYEEEE.

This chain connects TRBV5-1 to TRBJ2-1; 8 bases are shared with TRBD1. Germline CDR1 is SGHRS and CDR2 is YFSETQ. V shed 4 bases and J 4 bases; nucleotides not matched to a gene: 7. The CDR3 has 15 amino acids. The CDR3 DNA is TGCGCCAGCAGCGGTCGGACAGGGTCGTACAATGAGCAGTTCTTC. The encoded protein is CASSGRTGSYNEQFF.

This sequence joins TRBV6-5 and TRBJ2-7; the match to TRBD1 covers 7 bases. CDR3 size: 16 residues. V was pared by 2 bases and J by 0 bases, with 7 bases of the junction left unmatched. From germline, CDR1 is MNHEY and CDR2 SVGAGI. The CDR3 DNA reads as TGTGCCAGCAGTTACCCCAGGGGGTCCCCCTCCTACGAGCAGTACTTC. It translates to CASSYPRGSPSYEQYF.

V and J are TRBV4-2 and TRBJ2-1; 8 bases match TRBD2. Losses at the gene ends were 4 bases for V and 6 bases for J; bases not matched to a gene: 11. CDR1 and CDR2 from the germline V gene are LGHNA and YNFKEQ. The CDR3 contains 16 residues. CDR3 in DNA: TGTGCCAGCAGCCCTGAAACTAGCGGCGTTAGCAATGAGCAGTTCTTC. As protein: CASSPETSGVSNEQFF.

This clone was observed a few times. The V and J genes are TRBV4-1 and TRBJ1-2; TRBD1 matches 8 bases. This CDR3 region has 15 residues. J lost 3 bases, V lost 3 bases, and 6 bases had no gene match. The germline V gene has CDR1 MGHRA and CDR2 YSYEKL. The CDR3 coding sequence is TGCGCCAGCAGCCATGCCAGGGGGCAACACTATGGCTACACCTTC. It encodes CASSHARGQHYGYTF.

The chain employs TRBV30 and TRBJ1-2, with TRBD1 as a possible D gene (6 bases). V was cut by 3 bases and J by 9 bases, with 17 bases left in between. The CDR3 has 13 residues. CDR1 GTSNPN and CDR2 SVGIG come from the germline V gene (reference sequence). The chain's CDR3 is CAWSRRGRNSYTF. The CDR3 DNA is TGTGCCTGGAGCCGCAGGGGTAGAAATAGCTACACCTTC.

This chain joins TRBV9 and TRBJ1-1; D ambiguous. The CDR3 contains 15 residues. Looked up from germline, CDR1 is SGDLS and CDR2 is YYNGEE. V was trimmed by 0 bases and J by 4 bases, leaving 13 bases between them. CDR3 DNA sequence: TGTGCCAGCAGCGTAGATCTTGACGAGGGCACTGAAGCTTTCTTT. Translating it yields CASSVDLDEGTEAFF. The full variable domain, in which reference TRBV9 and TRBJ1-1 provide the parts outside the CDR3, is DSGVTQTPKHLITATGQRVTLRCSPRSGDLSVYWYQQSLDQGLQFLIQYYNGEERAKGNILERFSAQQFPDLHSELNLSSLELGDSALYFCASSVDLDEGTEAFFGQGTRLTVV.

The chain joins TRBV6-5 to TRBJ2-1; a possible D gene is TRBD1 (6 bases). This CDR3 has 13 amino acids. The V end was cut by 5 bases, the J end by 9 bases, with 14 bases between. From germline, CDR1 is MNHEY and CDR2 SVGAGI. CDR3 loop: CASSQPQGFEQFF. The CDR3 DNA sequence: TGTGCCAGCAGTCAACCACAGGGTTTTGAGCAGTTCTTC.

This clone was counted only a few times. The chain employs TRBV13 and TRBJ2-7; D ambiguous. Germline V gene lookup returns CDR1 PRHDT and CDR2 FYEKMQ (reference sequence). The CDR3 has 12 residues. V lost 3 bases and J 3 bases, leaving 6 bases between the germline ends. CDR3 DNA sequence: TGTGCCAGCAGCTTCCACCTCTACGAGCAGTACTTC. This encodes CASSFHLYEQYF. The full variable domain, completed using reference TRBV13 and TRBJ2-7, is AAGVIQSPRHLIKEKRETATLKCYPIPRHDTVYWYQQGPGQDPQFLISFYEKMQSDKGSIPDRFSAQQFSDYHSELNMSSLELGDSALYFCASSFHLYEQYFGPGTRLTVT.

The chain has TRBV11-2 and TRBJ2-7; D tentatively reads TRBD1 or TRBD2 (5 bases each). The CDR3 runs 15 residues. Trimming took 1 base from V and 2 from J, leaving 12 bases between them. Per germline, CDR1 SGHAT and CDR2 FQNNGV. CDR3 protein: CASSLVWGSTYEQYF. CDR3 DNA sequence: TGTGCCAGCAGCTTAGTGTGGGGGTCCACCTACGAGCAGTACTTC.

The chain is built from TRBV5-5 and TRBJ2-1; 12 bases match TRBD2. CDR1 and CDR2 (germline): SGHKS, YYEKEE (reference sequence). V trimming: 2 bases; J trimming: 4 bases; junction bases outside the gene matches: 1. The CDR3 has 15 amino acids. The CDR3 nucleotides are TGTGCCAGCAGCTTACTAGCGGGAGGATACAATGAGCAGTTCTTC. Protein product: CASSLLAGGYNEQFF.